These 2 T cell receptor beta chains came from one sample sequenced in a study of blood T cell repertoires in COVID-19. Method: immunoSEQ multiplex PCR; TCRdb's copy keeps in-frame clones and lacks some. Among 250,000 to 300,000 clones listed, roughly 89% were seen once. Source material: peripheral blood. These receptors all come from a woman in her 40s who had recovered from COVID-19.

This chain uses TRBV23-1 with TRBJ2-7, with D perhaps matching TRBD1 (7 bases). TRBV23-1 is marked as an open reading frame, function uncertain. The CDR3 length is 16 residues. Trimming stripped 5 bases from V and 2 bases from J, with 19 bases between. The DNA of the CDR3 is TGCGCCAGCAGTTCCCCGGTCAGGGGGGAGCCCTACGAGCAGTACTTC. Its protein is CASSSPVRGEPYEQYF.

The V gene is TRBV2, the J gene TRBJ2-3; D is possibly TRBD2 (7 bases). The CDR3 length is 15 residues. Trimming pared 4 bases from V and 4 bases from J, leaving 15 bases between. Looked up from germline, CDR1 is SNHLY and CDR2 is FYNNEI. DNA of the CDR3: TGTGCCAGCAGTGGGGAGGGGGGAGCCGCAGATACGCAGTATTTT. Translation gives CASSGEGGAADTQYF.